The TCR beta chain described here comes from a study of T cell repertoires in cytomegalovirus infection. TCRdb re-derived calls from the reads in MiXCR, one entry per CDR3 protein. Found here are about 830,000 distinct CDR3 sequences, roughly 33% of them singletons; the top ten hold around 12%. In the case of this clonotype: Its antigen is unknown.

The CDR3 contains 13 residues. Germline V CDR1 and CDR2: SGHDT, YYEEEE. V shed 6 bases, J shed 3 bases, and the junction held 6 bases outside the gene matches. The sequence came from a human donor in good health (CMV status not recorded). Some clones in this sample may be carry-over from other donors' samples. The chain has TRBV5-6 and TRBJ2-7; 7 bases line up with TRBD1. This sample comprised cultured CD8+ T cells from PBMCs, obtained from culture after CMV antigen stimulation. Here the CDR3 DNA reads TGTGCCAGCAACAGACAGGGAATCTACGAGCAGTACGTC. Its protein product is CASNRQGIYEQYV.